The 19 T cell receptor beta chains reported below all come from one sample, sequenced in a study of cytomegalovirus exposure and HLA in healthy donors. Use of 60 Vbeta and 13 Jbeta primers characterized the PCR. Libraries were prepared by immunoSEQ multiplex PCR; TCRdb keeps only in-frame clonotypes and omits some of them. This table lists tens of thousands of clones. The sample consisted of PBMCs. The receptors derive from a female donor in good health and CMV-seropositive.

V is TRBV7-9 and J is TRBJ2-7, with D possibly matching TRBD2 (7 bases). The V gene lost 5 bases and the J gene lost 6 bases, with 17 bases spanning the gap. The CDR3 has 14 amino acids. The germline CDR1 and CDR2 sequences are SEHNR and FQNEAQ (reference sequence). CDR3 amino acids: CASSPGRRGGEQYF. Here the CDR3 DNA reads TGTGCCAGCAGCCCTGGTAGGAGGGGGGGCGAGCAGTACTTC.

This chain links TRBV29-1 with TRBJ1-2; possible D gene TRBD1, 5 bases. Trimming shortened V by 0 bases and J by 7 bases, and 12 bases separated the two germline ends. There are 13 residues in the CDR3. CDR1 and CDR2 (germline): SQVTM, ANQGSEA. The CDR3 loop reads CSVEEASRGGYTF. DNA for the CDR3: TGCAGCGTTGAAGAAGCGTCAAGGGGTGGCTACACCTTC.

The V gene is TRBV28, the J gene TRBJ2-3, with TRBD2 matching over 7 bases. Germline CDR1 MDHEN, CDR2 SYDVKM. V was pared by 7 bases and J by 5 bases, with 9 bases of the junction left unmatched. The CDR3 is 14 amino acids. The CDR3 region is CASKVGGRGDTQYF. The CDR3 region has the DNA TGTGCCAGCAAGGTGGGAGGGCGGGGAGATACGCAGTATTTT. Looking up the rest from reference TRBV28 and TRBJ2-3 gives the full variable domain: DVKVTQSSRYLVKRTGEKVFLECVQDMDHENMFWYRQDPGLGLRLIYFSYDVKMKEKGDIPEGYSVSREKKERFSLILESASTNQTSMYLCASKVGGRGDTQYFGPGTRLTVL.

The chain links TRBV2 to TRBJ2-7, with D possibly TRBD1 on 6 matching bases. Germline V gene lookup returns CDR1 SNHLY and CDR2 FYNNEI. With 7 bases removed from V and 2 bases from J, the gap between germline ends came to 15 bases. The CDR3 is made up of 14 amino acids. The CDR3 sequence is CASNPGRGTYEQYF. The CDR3 DNA follows: TGTGCCAGCAACCCCGGCAGGGGAACCTACGAGCAGTACTTC.

The V call is TRBV5-1, the J call TRBJ1-1, with 7 bases matching TRBD1. The CDR3 consists of 14 residues. Germline V gene data show CDR1 as SGHRS and CDR2 as YFSETQ. V lost 7 bases to trimming and J lost 0 bases; unmatched junction nucleotides: 6. The CDR3 nucleotides are TGCGCCAGCGCAGGGGGAGTCATGAACACTGAAGCTTTCTTT. It encodes CASAGGVMNTEAFF.

This chain joins TRBV6-5 and TRBJ1-2, with D perhaps matching TRBD1 (5 bases). Germline values: CDR1 MNHEY, CDR2 SVGAGI. The CDR3 is 13 residues long. V gave up 6 bases and J gave up 2 bases, with 10 bases separating them. The CDR3 nucleotides are TGTGCCAGCAGGCCCAGACAGAACTATGGCTACACCTTC. Protein: CASRPRQNYGYTF.

The genes are TRBV11-3 and TRBJ1-2; TRBD1 is a possible D gene (6 bases). Germline V lookup: CDR1 SGHNT, CDR2 YENEEA. V lost 0 bases, J lost 3 bases, and 14 bases lay in between. This CDR3 has 16 residues. The CDR3 sequence is CASSLDQVDSYYGYTF. The CDR3 DNA reads as TGTGCCAGCAGCTTAGATCAGGTGGACAGCTACTATGGCTACACCTTC.

The chain carries TRBV11-2 and TRBJ2-5; D perhaps matches TRBD2 (6 bases). Between the trimmed V and J ends, which lost 3 bases and 5 bases, there was a span of 16 bases. The CDR3 covers 15 residues. The germline V gene has CDR1 SGHAT and CDR2 FQNNGV. The CDR3 coding sequence is TGTGCCAGCAGCTTTGATGGGGTTGGGAGGGAGACCCAGTACTTC. Amino acid sequence: CASSFDGVGRETQYF.

The chain uses TRBV9 and TRBJ2-5; 11 nucleotides align to TRBD2. The CDR3 totals 15 residues. V lost 3 bases to trimming and J lost 3 bases; unmatched junction nucleotides: 4. Germline lookup yields CDR1 SGDLS and CDR2 YYNGEE. In nucleotides, the CDR3 is TGTGCCAGCAGCGCCTCACTAGCGGGGGAAGAGACCCAGTACTTC. Translating gives CASSASLAGEETQYF. Complete variable domain (other parts from reference TRBV9 and TRBJ2-5): DSGVTQTPKHLITATGQRVTLRCSPRSGDLSVYWYQQSLDQGLQFLIQYYNGEERAKGNILERFSAQQFPDLHSELNLSSLELGDSALYFCASSASLAGEETQYFGPGTRLLVL.

This rearrangement joins TRBV6-6 to TRBJ1-1; TRBD1 agrees at 11 bases. In germline, CDR1 is MNHNY, CDR2 SVGAGI (reference sequence). The CDR3 runs 15 residues. J lost 5 bases, V lost 0 bases, and 2 bases had no gene match. The CDR3 DNA is TGTGCCAGCAGTTACTCCGGGACAGGGGGGACTGAAGCTTTCTTT. Translation gives CASSYSGTGGTEAFF.

The chain couples TRBV27 to TRBJ2-7; TRBD2 agrees at 7 bases. With V trimmed by 4 bases and J by 0 bases, 6 bases remained unmatched. The CDR3 consists of 15 residues. Germline V lookup: CDR1 MNHEY, CDR2 SMNVEV (reference sequence). CDR3 coding DNA: TGTGCCAGCAGTTCTCTGGGGGGGATCTCCTACGAGCAGTACTTC. It codes for CASSSLGGISYEQYF.

J is TRBJ2-7 and V is TRBV28, with 12 bases lining up with TRBD2. The CDR3 loop spans 15 amino acids. The trim removed 3 bases at V and 3 bases at J, leaving 3 bases unmatched. CDR1 is MDHEN and CDR2 is SYDVKM in the germline V gene. CDR3 protein: CASSFRTSGIYEQYF. DNA for the CDR3: TGTGCCAGCAGTTTCCGGACTAGCGGGATCTACGAGCAGTACTTC. Drawing the rest from reference TRBV28 and TRBJ2-7, the complete variable domain is DVKVTQSSRYLVKRTGEKVFLECVQDMDHENMFWYRQDPGLGLRLIYFSYDVKMKEKGDIPEGYSVSREKKERFSLILESASTNQTSMYLCASSFRTSGIYEQYFGPGTRLTVT.

This chain links TRBV9 with TRBJ2-3; TRBD2 is a possible D gene (6 bases). The germline V gene encodes CDR1 SGDLS and CDR2 YYNGEE. This CDR3 region has 16 residues. With 5 bases removed from V and 2 bases from J, the gap between germline ends came to 18 bases. The CDR3 sequence is CASRGGAGGTTDTQYF. In DNA, the CDR3 is TGTGCCAGCAGGGGCGGGGCAGGAGGCACCACAGATACGCAGTATTTT.

V and J are TRBV11-2 and TRBJ2-7; TRBD1 matches 7 bases. Germline V CDR1 and CDR2: SGHAT, FQNNGV. The CDR3 length is 15 residues. Trimming removed 0 bases from V and 3 bases from J; junction bases left unmatched: 5. CDR3 loop: CASSLDRDSYYEQYF. The CDR3 DNA is TGTGCCAGCAGCTTAGATCGGGACAGTTACTACGAGCAGTACTTC.

The chain combines TRBV18 with TRBJ2-7, with TRBD2 identical over 16 bases. This CDR3 has 19 amino acids. CDR1 is KGHSH, CDR2 LQKENI, per germline. The V segment lost 4 bases and the J segment 2 bases; nucleotides outside the gene matches: 11. The CDR3 reads CASSLNPGLAGGPTYEQYF. CDR3 nucleotides: TGTGCCAGCTCACTGAACCCGGGACTAGCGGGAGGGCCAACCTACGAGCAGTACTTC.

V and J are TRBV6-6 and TRBJ2-7; D is possibly TRBD1 (6 bases). The V end lost 6 bases, the J end lost 0 bases, and 15 bases lay between the germline ends. The CDR3 loop spans 15 amino acids. The germline V gene has CDR1 MNHNY and CDR2 SVGAGI (reference sequence). CDR3 coding DNA: TGTGCCAGCAGCCCCCGGGACAAAAGCTCCTACGAGCAGTACTTC. Amino acids: CASSPRDKSSYEQYF.

V usage is TRBV6-5 and J usage is TRBJ1-2; 9 bases are shared with TRBD1. Per germline, CDR1 MNHEY and CDR2 SVGAGI. The trim removed 4 bases at V and 4 bases at J, leaving 7 bases unmatched. The CDR3 extends over 15 amino acids. CDR3 coding DNA: TGTGCCAGCAGTTCTCAGGGACAGGGAGCCTATGGCTACACCTTC. Translating gives CASSSQGQGAYGYTF.

The chain has TRBV11-2 and TRBJ1-1, with D perhaps TRBD1 (5 bases). CDR1 is SGHAT and CDR2 is FQNNGV in the germline V gene. V lost 5 bases to trimming and J lost 5 bases, with 15 bases between them. The CDR3 consists of 14 residues. As DNA, the CDR3 is TGTGCCAGCAGCCTGGGGCAGGGCAGAACTGAAGCTTTCTTT. Translating gives CASSLGQGRTEAFF.

This chain links TRBV27 with TRBJ2-7, with D unresolved. Germline CDR1 reads MNHEY; CDR2 reads SMNVEV (reference sequence). V lost 4 bases and J lost 4, with 11 bases in between. The CDR3 extends over 13 amino acids. The CDR3 protein is CASSSTAFYEQYF. The DNA of the CDR3 is TGTGCCAGCAGTTCTACAGCCTTTTACGAGCAGTACTTC.